The 28 T cell receptor beta chains in this list originate from one sample, sequenced in a study of neurological immune-mediated disorders. TCRdb passed the 5' RACE reads through MiXCR, listing each CDR3 protein once. The profile shows tens of thousands of distinct CDR3 sequences, roughly 2.5% of them singletons. Source material: PBMCs. The receptor set was obtained from a middle-aged man with multiple sclerosis.

In this sample, this clonotype turned up many times. The CDR3 loop is CSASPAPGYGYTF. The CDR3 DNA reads TGCAGTGCTAGCCCAGCTCCTGGATATGGCTACACCTTC. This chain links TRBV20-1 with TRBJ1-2, with D uncertain. V lost 3 bases and J lost 5, with 13 bases in between. CDR1 and CDR2 from the germline V gene are DFQATT and SNEGSKA (reference sequence). The CDR3 contains 13 residues.

This clonotype was found many times. The chain uses TRBV14 and TRBJ2-5, with a tentative D call TRBD1 (6 bases). The CDR3 consists of 15 residues. Germline V lookup: CDR1 SGHDN, CDR2 FVKESK. V lost 2 bases, J lost 4 bases, and 14 bases lay in between. The CDR3 DNA sequence: TGTGCCAGCAGCCAAAGGGCAGGGGTCGTAGAGACCCAGTACTTC. As protein: CASSQRAGVVETQYF. The full variable domain, in which reference TRBV14 and TRBJ2-5 provide the parts outside the CDR3, is EAGVTQFPSHSVIEKGQTVTLRCDPISGHDNLYWYRRVMGKEIKFLLHFVKESKQDESGMPNNRFLAERTGGTYSTLKVQPAELEDSGVYFCASSQRAGVVETQYFGPGTRLLVL.

This clonotype has a count of ten or more. The rearrangement joins TRBV10-3 to TRBJ2-5, with D maybe TRBD2 (5 bases). Germline V gene lookup returns CDR1 ENHRY and CDR2 SYGVKD. V was trimmed by 1 base and J by 7 bases, leaving 16 bases between them. CDR3 length equals 15 residues. The CDR3 sequence: CAISELGGFLATQYF. The DNA for the CDR3 is TGTGCCATCAGTGAGTTAGGAGGCTTTCTTGCGACCCAGTACTTC.

This clonotype appeared many times. This rearrangement joins TRBV5-1 to TRBJ2-2, with 7 bases fitting TRBD1. The V and J ends lost 3 bases and 2 bases, in that order; junction bases with no gene match: 4. The CDR3 is 15 amino acids. In germline, CDR1 is SGHRS, CDR2 YFSETQ. The CDR3 DNA reads as TGCGCCAGCAGCTCAGACAGGGTAAACACCGGGGAGCTGTTTTTT. It yields the protein CASSSDRVNTGELFF. The variable domain in full, completed from reference TRBV5-1 and TRBJ2-2, reads KAGVTQTPRYLIKTRGQQVTLSCSPISGHRSVSWYQQTPGQGLQFLFEYFSETQRNKGNFPGRFSGRQFSNSRSEMNVSTLELGDSALYLCASSSDRVNTGELFFGEGSRLTVL.

This clonotype was counted ten times or more. The chain recombines TRBV20-1 with TRBJ2-5; perhaps TRBD1 as D (5 bases). V was trimmed by 3 bases and J by 2 bases, leaving 16 bases between them. In germline, CDR1 is DFQATT, CDR2 SNEGSKA (reference sequence). CDR3 length: 15 residues. The CDR3 loop is CSARDGQVRQETQYF. The CDR3 nucleotides are TGCAGTGCTAGGGACGGACAAGTACGACAAGAGACCCAGTACTTC.

This clonotype was detected ten times or more. CDR3 in DNA: TGTGCCAGCAGCCGCACAGGGAACAATGAGCAGTTCTTC. It specifies CASSRTGNNEQFF. V usage is TRBV7-2 and J usage is TRBJ2-1, with a possible D match to TRBD1 (6 bases). The ends were cut back, 5 bases at V and 5 bases at J, with 10 bases in the middle. Germline CDR1 is SGHTA and CDR2 is FQGNSA. The CDR3 runs 13 residues.

This clonotype was recorded at least ten times. Here the CDR3 reads CASSWLAYQETQYF. DNA of the CDR3: TGTGCCAGCAGCTGGCTAGCGTATCAAGAGACCCAGTACTTC. V gene TRBV7-2 combines with J gene TRBJ2-5; D may be TRBD2 (6 bases). This CDR3 has 14 residues. V dropped 4 bases and J dropped 2 bases, with 11 bases sitting between them. The germline CDR1 and CDR2 sequences are SGHTA and FQGNSA.

In this sample, this clonotype turned up a few times. The gene calls are TRBV10-3 and TRBJ2-6, with 7 bases aligning to TRBD1. There are 16 residues in the CDR3. From germline, CDR1 is ENHRY and CDR2 SYGVKD. Trimming removed 2 bases from V and 0 bases from J; junction bases left unmatched: 1. The CDR3 DNA follows: TGTGCCATCAGTGAGGGGGACAGCTCTGGGGCCAACGTCCTGACTTTC. It translates to CAISEGDSSGANVLTF.

This clonotype was counted at least ten times. The chain has TRBV5-1 and TRBJ2-1, with a tentative D call TRBD2 (6 bases). The CDR3 spans 12 residues. V was pared by 5 bases and J by 5 bases, with 8 bases between. The V gene's germline CDR1 is SGHRS and CDR2 YFSETQ. The DNA of the CDR3 is TGCGCCAGCAGGGAGGGAAACAATGAGCAGTTCTTC. It is translated as CASREGNNEQFF.

The sample holds many counts of this clonotype. V and J are TRBV5-5 and TRBJ1-1, with D uncertain. CDR3 length: 14 residues. Germline values: CDR1 SGHKS, CDR2 YYEKEE (reference sequence). V lost 1 base and J 1 base, leaving 8 bases between the germline ends. In nucleotides, the CDR3 is TGTGCCAGCAGCTTGTTCCAGTCGAACACTGAAGCTTTCTTT. It codes for CASSLFQSNTEAFF.

This clonotype was counted ten times or more. This chain links TRBV7-8 with TRBJ1-1; D is unclear. V was cut by 3 bases and J by 3 bases, with 14 bases left in between. There are 15 residues in the CDR3. Germline loops: CDR1 SGHVS, CDR2 FQNEAQ. The CDR3 bases are TGTGCCAGCAGCTTTAGACTCCCTGTATACACTGAAGCTTTCTTT. Protein product: CASSFRLPVYTEAFF.

This clonotype was recorded at least ten times. V gene TRBV5-1 combines with J gene TRBJ2-1; perhaps TRBD2 as D (7 bases). Germline V CDR1 and CDR2: SGHRS, YFSETQ. The CDR3 has 14 residues. The V and J ends lost 0 bases and 9 bases respectively, with 13 bases between them. CDR3 sequence reads: CASSLDGGLGEQFF. For the CDR3, the DNA is TGCGCCAGCAGCTTGGACGGGGGGCTCGGTGAGCAGTTCTTC.

This clonotype has at least ten counts. J is TRBJ2-2 and V is TRBV2; D possibly corresponds to TRBD2 (6 bases). The CDR3 is made up of 15 amino acids. V was cut by 7 bases and J by 6 bases, with 18 bases left in between. Germline V lookup: CDR1 SNHLY, CDR2 FYNNEI. The CDR3 protein is CASMPGVIVAGELFF. The CDR3 bases are TGTGCCAGCATGCCGGGAGTTATTGTCGCCGGGGAGCTGTTTTTT.

This clonotype was recorded many times. The chain couples TRBV7-2 to TRBJ2-5; TRBD2 aligns across 7 bases. The germline V gene has CDR1 SGHTA and CDR2 FQGNSA. This CDR3 is 11 amino acids long. The trim removed 5 bases at V and 8 bases at J, leaving 2 bases unmatched. The CDR3 coding sequence is TGTGCCAGCAGCCCGGGGGGAACCCAGTACTTC. The encoded protein is CASSPGGTQYF.

Many counts were recorded for this clonotype. The CDR3 reads CASSYGGRGGLRPDTIYF. The CDR3 DNA sequence: TGTGCCAGCAGTTACGGAGGGAGGGGGGGGCTAAGGCCGGACACCATATATTTT. The chain uses TRBV6-5 and TRBJ1-3; weak D call: TRBD1 (6 bases). Trimming took off 2 bases at V and 8 bases at J, with 25 bases between the two ends. The CDR3 length is 18 residues. Germline CDR1 MNHEY, CDR2 SVGAGI.

This clonotype was seen many times. V and J are TRBV7-9 and TRBJ2-5; D uncertain. The CDR3 totals 14 residues. V shed 1 base and J shed 0 bases, with 6 bases lying between them. CDR1 and CDR2 from the germline V gene are SEHNR and FQNEAQ (reference sequence). This chain's CDR3 is CASSLGAYQETQYF. The CDR3 DNA follows: TGTGCCAGCAGCTTAGGCGCATACCAAGAGACCCAGTACTTC.

This clonotype has at least ten counts. The chain employs TRBV29-1 and TRBJ2-7, with no clear D. Deletions cut 0 bases from V and 3 bases from J, with 6 bases between. Germline assignment: CDR1 SQVTM and CDR2 ANQGSEA. This CDR3 contains 12 residues. The CDR3 DNA is TGCAGCGTTGAAGAGTTTAACTACGAGCAGTACTTC. Amino acids: CSVEEFNYEQYF.

This clonotype has at least ten counts. The V gene is TRBV7-2, the J gene TRBJ1-4; tentatively, D is TRBD1 (5 bases). This CDR3 spans 15 amino acids. V was pared by 1 base and J by 7 bases, with 13 bases between. CDR1 and CDR2 from the germline V gene are SGHTA and FQGNSA. CDR3 sequence reads: CASSLGGGQGEKLFF. CDR3 sequence (DNA): TGTGCCAGCAGCTTAGGGGGTGGGCAGGGTGAAAAACTGTTTTTT. The complete variable domain, with remaining parts taken from reference TRBV7-2 and TRBJ1-4, reads GAGVSQSPSNKVTEKGKDVELRCDPISGHTALYWYRQSLGQGLEFLIYFQGNSAPDKSGLPSDRFSAERTGGSVSTLTIQRTQQEDSAVYLCASSLGGGQGEKLFFGSGTQLSVL.

This clonotype has ten or more counts. The genes are TRBV4-1 and TRBJ1-2; D call uncertain. V shed 3 bases and J shed 4 bases, with 15 bases lying between them. Germline V CDR1 and CDR2: MGHRA, YSYEKL. The CDR3 length is 15 residues. CDR3 bases: TGCGCCAGCAGCCACGCGACCGGGTCCGGCTATGGCTACACCTTC. This gives the protein CASSHATGSGYGYTF.

V usage is TRBV10-1 and J usage is TRBJ2-1; D remains unclear. Germline V gene sequence: CDR1 WNHNN, CDR2 SYGVQD (reference sequence). The CDR3 spans 12 residues. The ends were cut back, 11 bases at V and 9 bases at J, with 17 bases in the middle. The CDR3 protein is CARLLSRGEQFF. The CDR3 bases are TGCGCCCGATTGTTGAGCAGAGGTGAGCAGTTCTTC.

This clonotype occurred many times. The gene calls are TRBV15 and TRBJ2-3; 8 positions agree with TRBD2. The trim removed 5 bases at V and 5 bases at J, leaving 12 bases unmatched. The V gene's germline CDR1 is LNHNV and CDR2 YYDKDF (reference sequence). The CDR3 sequence is 16 residues long. CDR3 coding DNA: TGTGCCACCAGCGGTCTAGCGGGTGGAAGGGGAGATACGCAGTATTTT. Its protein is CATSGLAGGRGDTQYF.

This clonotype showed up many times. The rearrangement uses TRBV20-1 and TRBJ2-5; 9 bases fit TRBD1. V trimming: 5 bases; J trimming: 4 bases; junction bases outside the gene matches: 8. This CDR3 region has 14 residues. Germline V gives CDR1 DFQATT, CDR2 SNEGSKA (reference sequence). The CDR3 reads CSAAPPTGGETQYF. Here the CDR3 DNA reads TGCAGTGCTGCACCCCCGACAGGGGGAGAGACCCAGTACTTC.

This clonotype appeared many times. This sequence joins TRBV9 and TRBJ2-6; TRBD1 is a possible D gene (6 bases). Germline V lookup: CDR1 SGDLS, CDR2 YYNGEE. Deletions cut 3 bases from V and 0 bases from J, with 13 bases between. There are 17 residues in the CDR3. Written as DNA, the CDR3 is TGTGCCAGCAGCGCCCGGGACACCAACTCTGGGGCCAACGTCCTGACTTTC. Its protein product is CASSARDTNSGANVLTF.

This clonotype was counted ten times or more. The V gene is TRBV20-1, the J gene TRBJ1-2; possibly TRBD1 for D (6 bases). The CDR3 length is 14 residues. Germline-derived CDR1 and CDR2 are DFQATT and SNEGSKA (reference sequence). V dropped 5 bases and J dropped 4 bases, with 17 bases sitting between them. CDR3 region: CSAVRTGTGYGYTF. DNA of the CDR3: TGCAGTGCTGTACGAACAGGGACTGGCTATGGCTACACCTTC.

This clonotype was seen many times. The CDR3 region is CASSRPYNEQFF. In nucleotides, the CDR3 is TGTGCCAGCAGCCGCCCCTACAATGAGCAGTTCTTC. This chain connects TRBV6-6 to TRBJ2-1; D is undetermined. The V end was cut by 6 bases, the J end by 2 bases, with 5 bases between. The germline V gene has CDR1 MNHNY and CDR2 SVGAGI (reference sequence). The CDR3 sequence is 12 residues long.

This clonotype was recorded at least ten times. V and J are TRBV27 and TRBJ1-4; a weak D match, TRBD1 (5 bases). The CDR3 covers 15 residues. V lost 6 bases and J 3 bases, leaving 14 bases between the germline ends. Looked up from germline, CDR1 is MNHEY and CDR2 is SMNVEV (reference sequence). The CDR3 sequence: CASRPRGRANEKLFF. The CDR3 DNA reads TGTGCCAGCAGACCTAGGGGTCGGGCTAATGAAAAACTGTTTTTT.

There are many counts of this clonotype. The rearrangement uses TRBV20-1 and TRBJ2-5; D is uncertain. This CDR3 is built from 12 residues. CDR1 and CDR2 from the germline V gene are DFQATT and SNEGSKA (reference sequence). The V end was cut by 5 bases, the J end by 4 bases, with 11 bases between. DNA for the CDR3: TGCAGTGCTGGCCGTGGGTCAGAGACCCAGTACTTC. It specifies CSAGRGSETQYF.

This clonotype has ten or more counts. The CDR3 is CASSYAVNYGYTF. The CDR3 DNA sequence: TGTGCCAGCAGTTACGCGGTCAACTATGGCTACACCTTC. J is TRBJ1-2 and V is TRBV6-2 or TRBV6-3; D is undetermined. V was trimmed by 2 bases and J by 2 bases, leaving 6 bases between them. Germline V CDR1 and CDR2: MNHEY, SVGEGT. The CDR3 is 13 amino acids.